This T cell receptor beta chain was recorded in a study of shared clonotypes between healthy human individuals. Study results and caveats: Non-shared clonotypes had lower generation probabilities than clonotypes shared by all four sorted-subset donors. Four donors had around 5% of their naive CD4 clonotypes in common.

A deep-level run was used for the assay. Per the original data handling: From ImmunoSEQ came sequences covering only the junction and carrying no quality scores, so filtering differed. Generated by immunoSEQ multiplex PCR, the TCRdb table keeps only in-frame clones and is missing some. D and trimming were read from the DNA, whereas the V and J calls and clone size are those reported in that table. The sample has roughly 500,000 clones, roughly 95% seen once. Note on this clone: The antigen is undetermined.

The CDR3 consists of 13 residues. This rearrangement joins TRBV21-1 to TRBJ1-2. TRBV21-1 is a known pseudogene. The sequence derives from a woman aged 25 to 45 in good health. The sequenced sample consisted of naive CD4+ T cells sorted from blood. Documented subset: CD45RA+ positively selected. DNA for the CDR3: TGTGCCAGCAGCAAAGTAAGGGTAGAGGGCTACACCTTC. It codes for CASSKVRVEGYTF.